A selection of T cell receptor beta chains follows, all from one sample in a study of OX40 agonist ivuxolimab in advanced cancers. Clones were read by immunoSEQ multiplex PCR, and TCRdb kept only the in-frame ones, dropping some. The sample holds roughly 80,000 clones, over 75% seen once. The sample consisted of CD4+ or CD8+ T cells sorted from blood, taken in a trial of the OX40 agonist ivuxolimab. The receptors originated from an adult with an advanced solid tumor such as melanoma, head and neck, liver or kidney cancer. Both conserved end residues are part of each CDR3.

TRBV27,CASTRMAGNTEAFF
TRBV10-3,CAISDPGRINQPQHF
TRBV21-1,CASSKVGGAFYNEQFF
TRBV30,CALTGTGDYNEQFF
TRBV6-7,CASSYLSTGTSGGYEQYF
TRBV4-1,CASSQAPGAGETQYF
TRBV6-1,CALTPGGYEQYF
TRBV7-9,CASSLDTYGYTF
TRBV5-1,CASSFIELQGSPLHF
TRBV6-5,CASSYGRGAGTDTQYF
TRBV7-9,CASSLAQGAGANVLTF
TRBV5-1,CASSLDGQKNSPLHF
TRBV10-3,CAISDWETEAFF
TRBV5-4,CASSLERGVHNEQFF
TRBV6-5,CASSSQGLRSTDTQYF
TRBV9,CASSPSQGREQYF
TRBV15,CATSRDKGTSGYNEQFF
TRBV5-1,CASPTLKEGIGQPQHF
TRBV7-8,CASSAQPDGYGYTF
TRBV18,CASSPTGQETQYF
TRBV29-1,CSVGGGEQFF
TRBV7-9,CASSVGWDSNPDTQYF
TRBV7-2,CASSSTGTSGLRETQYF
TRBV6-5,CASSTSGGTNYGYTF
TRBV18,CASSPTSGEQFF
TRBV19,CASSLQGRNTEAFF
TRBV15,CATSRDFILDRLGPDTQYF
TRBV5-1,CASRSTSGQNEQFF
TRBV7-2,CASSRRTQETQYF
TRBV9,CASSRDWTDTQYF
TRBV2,CASARGDYEQYF
TRBV10-1,CASSPGTSGTNEQFF
TRBV19,CASSMRSGTGLSEQYF
TRBV6-4,CASRDTDQQGSGNSPLHF
TRBV7-6,CASSPNWGANEKLFF
TRBV6-5,CASSSQNGYGYTF
TRBV5-1,CASSLAGTGGGETQYF
TRBV19,CASHRGISGNTIYF
TRBV4-1,CASSQGWADTQYF
TRBV7-9,CASSLDHSAAGYTF
TRBV30,CAWSARETQYF